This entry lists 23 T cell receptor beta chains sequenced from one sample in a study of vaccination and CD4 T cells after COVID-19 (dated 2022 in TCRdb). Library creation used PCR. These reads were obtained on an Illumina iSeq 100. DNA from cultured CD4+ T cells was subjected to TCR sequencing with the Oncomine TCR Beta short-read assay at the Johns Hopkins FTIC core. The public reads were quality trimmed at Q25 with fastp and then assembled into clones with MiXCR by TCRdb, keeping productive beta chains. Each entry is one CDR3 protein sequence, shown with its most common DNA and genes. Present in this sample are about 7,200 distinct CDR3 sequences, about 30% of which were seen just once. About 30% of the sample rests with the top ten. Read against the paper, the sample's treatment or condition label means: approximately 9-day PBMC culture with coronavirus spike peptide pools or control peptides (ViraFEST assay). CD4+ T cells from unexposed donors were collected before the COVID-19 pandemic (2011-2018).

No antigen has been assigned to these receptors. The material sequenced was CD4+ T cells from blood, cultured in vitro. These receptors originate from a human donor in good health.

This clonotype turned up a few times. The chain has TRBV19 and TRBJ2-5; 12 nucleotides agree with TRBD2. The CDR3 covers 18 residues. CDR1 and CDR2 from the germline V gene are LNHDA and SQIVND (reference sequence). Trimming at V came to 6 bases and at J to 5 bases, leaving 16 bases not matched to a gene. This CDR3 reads CASRSMRASGGAEETQYF. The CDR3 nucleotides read TGTGCCAGTAGGAGTATGAGGGCTAGCGGGGGGGCTGAGGAGACCCAGTACTTC.

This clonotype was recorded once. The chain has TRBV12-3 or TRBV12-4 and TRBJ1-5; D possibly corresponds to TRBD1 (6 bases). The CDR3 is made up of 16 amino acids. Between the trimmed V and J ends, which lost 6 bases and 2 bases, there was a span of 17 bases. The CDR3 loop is CASSRNRDRGNQPQHF. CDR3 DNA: TGTGCCAGCAGCCGAAACAGGGATCGGGGCAATCAGCCCCAGCATTTT.

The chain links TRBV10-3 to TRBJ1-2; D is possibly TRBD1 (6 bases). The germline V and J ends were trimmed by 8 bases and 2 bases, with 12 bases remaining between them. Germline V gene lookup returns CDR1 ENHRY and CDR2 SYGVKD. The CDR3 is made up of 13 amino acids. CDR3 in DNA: TGTGCCATCGGGGAGGGGGACAACTATGGCTACACCTTC. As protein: CAIGEGDNYGYTF.

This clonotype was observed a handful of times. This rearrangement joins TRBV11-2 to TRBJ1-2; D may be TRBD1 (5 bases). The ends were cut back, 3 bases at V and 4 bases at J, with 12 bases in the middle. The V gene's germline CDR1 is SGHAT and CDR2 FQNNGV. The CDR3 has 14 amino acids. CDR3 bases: TGTGCCAGCAGCTTCTATCAGGGAGGCTATGGCTACACCTTC. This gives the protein CASSFYQGGYGYTF.

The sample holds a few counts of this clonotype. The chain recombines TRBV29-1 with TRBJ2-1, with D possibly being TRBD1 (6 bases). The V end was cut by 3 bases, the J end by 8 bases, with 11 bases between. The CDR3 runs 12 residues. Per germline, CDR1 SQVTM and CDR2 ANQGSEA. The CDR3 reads CSVDDRPYEQFF. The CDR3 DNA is TGCAGCGTTGATGACAGGCCTTATGAGCAGTTCTTC.

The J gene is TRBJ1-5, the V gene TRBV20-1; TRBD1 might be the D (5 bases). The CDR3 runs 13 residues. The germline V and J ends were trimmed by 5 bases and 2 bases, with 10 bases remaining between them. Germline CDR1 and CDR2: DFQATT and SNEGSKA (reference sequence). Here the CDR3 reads CSAPGTGNQPQHF. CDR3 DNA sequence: TGCAGTGCTCCAGGGACCGGCAATCAGCCCCAGCATTTT.

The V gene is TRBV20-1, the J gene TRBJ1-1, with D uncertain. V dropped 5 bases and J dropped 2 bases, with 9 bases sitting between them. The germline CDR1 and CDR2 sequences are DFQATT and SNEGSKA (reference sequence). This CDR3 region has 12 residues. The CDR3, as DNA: TGCAGTGCTCTCCACACAAACACTGAAGCTTTCTTT. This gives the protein CSALHTNTEAFF.

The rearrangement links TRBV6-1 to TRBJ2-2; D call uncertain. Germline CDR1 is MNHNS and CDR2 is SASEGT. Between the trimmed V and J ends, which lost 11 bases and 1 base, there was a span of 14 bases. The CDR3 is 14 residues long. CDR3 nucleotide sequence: TGTGCCGCAGATCACGGAGAGAACACCGGGGAGCTGTTTTTT. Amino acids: CAADHGENTGELFF.

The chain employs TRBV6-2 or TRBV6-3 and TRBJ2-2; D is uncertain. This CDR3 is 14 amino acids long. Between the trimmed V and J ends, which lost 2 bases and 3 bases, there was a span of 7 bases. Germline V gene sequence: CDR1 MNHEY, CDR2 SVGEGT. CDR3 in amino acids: CASSYSGDTGELFF. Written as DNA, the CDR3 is TGTGCCAGCAGTTACAGTGGGGACACCGGGGAGCTGTTTTTT.

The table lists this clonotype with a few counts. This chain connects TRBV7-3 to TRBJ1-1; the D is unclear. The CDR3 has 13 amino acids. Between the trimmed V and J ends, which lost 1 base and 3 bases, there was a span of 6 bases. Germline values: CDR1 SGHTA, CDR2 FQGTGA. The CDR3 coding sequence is TGTGCCAGCAGCTTAATGCAGGACACTGAAGCTTTCTTT. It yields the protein CASSLMQDTEAFF.

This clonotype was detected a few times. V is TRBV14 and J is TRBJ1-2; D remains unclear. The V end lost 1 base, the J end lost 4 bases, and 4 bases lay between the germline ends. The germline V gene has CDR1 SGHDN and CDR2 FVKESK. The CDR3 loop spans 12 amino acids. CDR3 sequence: CASSQGGYGYTF. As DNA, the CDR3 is TGTGCCAGCAGCCAAGGAGGCTATGGCTACACCTTC.

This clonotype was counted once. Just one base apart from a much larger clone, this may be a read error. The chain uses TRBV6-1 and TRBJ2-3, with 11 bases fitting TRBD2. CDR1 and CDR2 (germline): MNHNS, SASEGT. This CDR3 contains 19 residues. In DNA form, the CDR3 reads TGTGCCAGCAGCCCATCGTCGTACTCGGCTAGCGGGGGGACAGATGCGCAGTATTTT. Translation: CASSPSSYSASGGTDAQYF.

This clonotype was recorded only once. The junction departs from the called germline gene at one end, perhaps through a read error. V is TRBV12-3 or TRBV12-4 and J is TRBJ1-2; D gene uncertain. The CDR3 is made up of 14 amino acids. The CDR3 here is CAGSQGVSNYGYTF. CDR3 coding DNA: TGTGCCGGCAGTCAAGGAGTGTCTAACTATGGCTACACCTTC.

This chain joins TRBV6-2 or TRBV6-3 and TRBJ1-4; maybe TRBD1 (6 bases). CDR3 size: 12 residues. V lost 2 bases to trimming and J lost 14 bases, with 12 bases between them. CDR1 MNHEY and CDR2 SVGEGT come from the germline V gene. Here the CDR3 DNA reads TGTGCCAGCAGTTACCCCGACAGGATGCTGTTTTTT. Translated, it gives CASSYPDRMLFF.

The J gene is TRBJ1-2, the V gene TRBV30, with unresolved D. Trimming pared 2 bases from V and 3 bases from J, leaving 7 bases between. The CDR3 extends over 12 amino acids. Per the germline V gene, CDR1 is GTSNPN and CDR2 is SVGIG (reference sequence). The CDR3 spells CAWSQIHYGYTF. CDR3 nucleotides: TGTGCCTGGAGTCAGATTCACTATGGCTACACCTTC.

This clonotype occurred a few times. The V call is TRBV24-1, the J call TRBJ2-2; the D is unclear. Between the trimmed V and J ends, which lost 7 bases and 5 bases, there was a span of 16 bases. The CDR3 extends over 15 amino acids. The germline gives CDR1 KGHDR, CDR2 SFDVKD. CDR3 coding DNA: TGTGCCACCAGCTCCGAGACCACAGAGACCGGGGAGCTGTTTTTT. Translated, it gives CATSSETTETGELFF.

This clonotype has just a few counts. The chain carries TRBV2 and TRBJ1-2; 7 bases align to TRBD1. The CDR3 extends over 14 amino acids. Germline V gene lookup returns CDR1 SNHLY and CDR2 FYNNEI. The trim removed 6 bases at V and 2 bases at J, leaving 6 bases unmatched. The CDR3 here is CASSPRGQNYGYTF. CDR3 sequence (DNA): TGTGCCAGCAGCCCCCGGGGACAGAACTATGGCTACACCTTC.

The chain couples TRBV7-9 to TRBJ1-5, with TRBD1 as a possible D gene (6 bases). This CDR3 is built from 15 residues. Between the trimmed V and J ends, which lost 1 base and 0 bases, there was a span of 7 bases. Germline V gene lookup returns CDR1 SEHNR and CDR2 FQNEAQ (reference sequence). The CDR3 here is CASSLGQASNQPQHF. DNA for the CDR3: TGTGCCAGCAGCTTAGGACAGGCTAGCAATCAGCCCCAGCATTTT. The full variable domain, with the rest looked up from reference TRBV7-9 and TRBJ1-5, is DTGVSQNPRHKITKRGQNVTFRCDPISEHNRLYWYRQTLGQGPEFLTYFQNEAQLEKSRLLSDRFSAERPKGSFSTLEIQRTEQGDSAMYLCASSLGQASNQPQHFGDGTRLSIL.

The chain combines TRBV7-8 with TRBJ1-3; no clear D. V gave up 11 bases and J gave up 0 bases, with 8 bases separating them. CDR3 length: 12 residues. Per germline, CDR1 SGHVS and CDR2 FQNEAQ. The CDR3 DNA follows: TGTGCCTCCGGACCCTCTGGAAACACCATATATTTT. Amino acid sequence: CASGPSGNTIYF.

CDR3 in amino acids: CASSYSRGGTEAFF. DNA of the CDR3: TGTGCCAGCAGTTACTCGAGGGGAGGCACTGAAGCTTTCTTT. The rearrangement links TRBV6-2 or TRBV6-3 to TRBJ1-1; D might be TRBD1 (5 bases). CDR3 length: 14 residues. Trimming removed 0 bases from V and 4 bases from J, with 9 bases in between. Germline V CDR1 and CDR2: MNHEY, SVGEGT.

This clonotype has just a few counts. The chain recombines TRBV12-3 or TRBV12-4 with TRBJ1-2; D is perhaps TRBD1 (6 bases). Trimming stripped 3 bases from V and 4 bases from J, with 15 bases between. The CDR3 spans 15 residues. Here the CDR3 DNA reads TGTGCCAGCAGTTTTGTTGGGGGGGCGAGCTATGGCTACACCTTC. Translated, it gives CASSFVGGASYGYTF.

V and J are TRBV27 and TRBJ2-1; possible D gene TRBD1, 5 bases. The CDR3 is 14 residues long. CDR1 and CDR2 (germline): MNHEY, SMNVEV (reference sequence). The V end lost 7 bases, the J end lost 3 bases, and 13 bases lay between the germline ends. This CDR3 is CASTTGVNYNEQFF. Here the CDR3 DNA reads TGTGCCAGCACCACAGGAGTAAACTACAATGAGCAGTTCTTC.

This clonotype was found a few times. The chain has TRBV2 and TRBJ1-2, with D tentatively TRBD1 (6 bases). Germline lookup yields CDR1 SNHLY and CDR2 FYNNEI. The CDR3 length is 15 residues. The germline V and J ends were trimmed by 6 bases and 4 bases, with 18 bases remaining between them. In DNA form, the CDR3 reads TGTGCCAGCAGGGGGGGGCAGGGTGAGACCTATGGCTACACCTTC. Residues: CASRGGQGETYGYTF.